This T cell receptor (beta chain) was sequenced in a study of T cell changes during pregnancy in multiple sclerosis. Germline V gives CDR1 SGHDN, CDR2 FVKESK. With 0 bases removed from V and 5 bases from J, the gap between germline ends came to 13 bases. The CDR3 has 15 residues. Assay used: immunoSEQ multiplex PCR; TCRdb lists only in-frame clones, some missing. The table has 33,000 or so clones, roughly 87% seen once. The rearrangement joins TRBV14 to TRBJ2-5; D not certain. This receptor was taken from a female donor with multiple sclerosis, enrolled in a pregnancy study. Here the sequenced sample was CD8+ T cells from peripheral blood mononuclear cells, taken in the third trimester of pregnancy. The CDR3 DNA is TGTGCCAGCAGCCAAGATCCCCGGTTTACGGAGACCCAGTACTTC. It translates to CASSQDPRFTETQYF.